Presented here are 8 T cell receptor beta chains from one specimen sequenced in a study of T cell changes during pregnancy in multiple sclerosis. Some clones are missing from TCRdb's copy, which holds only in-frame ones; the method was immunoSEQ multiplex PCR. In the table there are about 93,000 clones, 85% to 95% of which are singletons. The sample consisted of peripheral blood, taken after pregnancy. These receptors originate from a female donor with multiple sclerosis, enrolled in a pregnancy study.

The chain links TRBV28 to TRBJ2-4, with D maybe TRBD1 (5 bases). The CDR3 is 14 residues long. In germline, CDR1 is MDHEN, CDR2 SYDVKM. The germline V and J ends were trimmed by 2 bases and 1 base, with 6 bases remaining between them. Here the CDR3 reads CASSLPGAKNIQYF. In nucleotides, the CDR3 is TGTGCCAGCAGTTTACCAGGGGCCAAAAACATTCAGTACTTC.

This chain joins TRBV4-1 and TRBJ2-7; D may be TRBD1 (5 bases). The CDR3 runs 12 residues. V lost 3 bases, J lost 3 bases, and 6 bases lay in between. The germline V gene encodes CDR1 MGHRA and CDR2 YSYEKL. The DNA of the CDR3 is TGCGCCAGCAGCCACCAGGGCTACGAGCAGTACTTC. Translated: CASSHQGYEQYF.

The chain joins TRBV27 to TRBJ2-3; 9 bases match TRBD1. The germline CDR1 and CDR2 sequences are MNHEY and SMNVEV (reference sequence). The CDR3 extends over 16 amino acids. Trimming removed 2 bases from V and 3 bases from J; junction bases left unmatched: 6. The CDR3 nucleotides are TGTGCCAGCAGTTTAGCTAAACAGGGGGCGACAGATACGCAGTATTTT. Encoded protein: CASSLAKQGATDTQYF.

The chain is built from TRBV27 and TRBJ2-7, with 7 nucleotides matching TRBD2. This CDR3 has 15 amino acids. CDR1 MNHEY and CDR2 SMNVEV come from the germline V gene (reference sequence). J was trimmed by 5 bases and V by 8 bases; bases with no gene match: 15. CDR3 nucleotide sequence: TGTGCCAGCGCGCCGGGGGGTGTCACGGTCCACGAGCAGTACTTC. Amino acids: CASAPGGVTVHEQYF.

V is TRBV27 and J is TRBJ2-1; no clear D. The CDR3 is made up of 13 amino acids. The ends were cut back, 0 bases at V and 5 bases at J, with 5 bases in the middle. The germline V gene has CDR1 MNHEY and CDR2 SMNVEV (reference sequence). Written as DNA, the CDR3 is TGTGCCAGCAGTTTATCAGCGAACAATGAGCAGTTCTTC. Its protein is CASSLSANNEQFF.

This clone was seen only once. The V call is TRBV27, the J call TRBJ1-2; 8 positions agree with TRBD1. Per germline, CDR1 MNHEY and CDR2 SMNVEV (reference sequence). V trimming: 6 bases; J trimming: 0 bases; junction bases outside the gene matches: 9. The CDR3 is 16 residues long. CDR3 nucleotide sequence: TGTGCCAGCAGGATGACAGGGGTCGGAGCTAACTATGGCTACACCTTC. Translation: CASRMTGVGANYGYTF.

The V call is TRBV19, the J call TRBJ1-5; D ambiguous. Germline V gene lookup returns CDR1 LNHDA and CDR2 SQIVND (reference sequence). V lost 3 bases and J lost 6, with 15 bases in between. CDR3 size: 15 residues. CDR3: CASSMMRETGQPQHF. The CDR3 nucleotides are TGTGCCAGTAGTATGATGAGGGAGACCGGTCAGCCCCAGCATTTT.

This chain uses TRBV9 with TRBJ2-7; TRBD1 aligns across 8 bases. The CDR3 runs 15 residues. Trimming at V came to 4 bases and at J to 3 bases, leaving 9 bases not matched to a gene. Looked up from germline, CDR1 is SGDLS and CDR2 is YYNGEE. CDR3 amino acids: CASSLTGQGDYEQYF. CDR3 nucleotides: TGTGCCAGCAGCCTCACCGGACAGGGCGACTACGAGCAGTACTTC.